Presented here are 17 T cell receptor beta chains from one specimen sequenced in a study of lymphopenia after photon versus proton radiotherapy. The data were produced by immunoSEQ multiplex PCR, yet TCRdb's version contains in-frame clones alone and is incomplete. The profile shows 150,000 to 200,000 clones, less than 90% of them singletons. The specimen comprised peripheral blood, sampled from a patient treated with photon-based radiotherapy. The receptors here all came from a man over 45 with gastric cancer.

This sequence joins TRBV5-6 and TRBJ1-1; 11 bases agree with TRBD1. The CDR3 length is 14 residues. V dropped 4 bases and J dropped 4; count of bases not matched to a gene: 3. CDR1 and CDR2 from the germline V gene are SGHDT and YYEEEE. The CDR3 DNA follows: TGTGCCAGCAGCCGGACAGGGGGCGTCACTGAAGCTTTCTTT. Protein product: CASSRTGGVTEAFF.

The chain carries TRBV7-9 and TRBJ2-7, with TRBD2 matching 9 bases. V was clipped by 5 bases and J by 2 bases; unmatched bases: 10. This CDR3 comprises 16 residues. The germline V gene encodes CDR1 SEHNR and CDR2 FQNEAQ (reference sequence). As DNA, the CDR3 is TGTGCCAGCAGCCCCACCGTTCGCGGGAGGGCCTACGAGCAGTACTTC. This sequence encodes CASSPTVRGRAYEQYF.

This clone was recorded a few times. CDR3 bases: TGTGCCAGCATGCGGGACAGGGGATATGGCTACACCTTC. Its protein is CASMRDRGYGYTF. J is TRBJ1-2 and V is TRBV6-1; TRBD1 matches 10 bases. The CDR3 has 13 amino acids. Germline CDR1 MNHNS, CDR2 SASEGT. Losses at the gene ends were 7 bases for V and 5 bases for J; bases not matched to a gene: 4.

The chain joins TRBV5-5 to TRBJ2-7; 8 bases align to TRBD1. This CDR3 has 13 residues. CDR1 is SGHKS and CDR2 is YYEKEE in the germline V gene (reference sequence). CDR3 region: CATGTGPSYEQYF. For the CDR3, the DNA is TGTGCGACAGGGACAGGCCCCTCCTACGAGCAGTACTTC. Together with reference TRBV5-5 and TRBJ2-7, the CDR3 gives the full variable domain: DAGVTQSPTHLIKTRGQQVTLRCSPISGHKSVSWYQQVLGQGPQFIFQYYEKEERGRGNFPDRFSARQFPNYSSELNVNALLLGDSALYLCATGTGPSYEQYFGPGTRLTVT.

This clone was counted a few times. The DNA of the CDR3 is TGTGCCAGCAGCTTAAGTTCTAGCGGGAGGGAGAACACCGGGGAGCTGTTTTTT. Translating gives CASSLSSSGRENTGELFF. V gene TRBV7-3 combines with J gene TRBJ2-2; 12 bases are a match to TRBD2. CDR1 and CDR2 from the germline V gene are SGHTA and FQGTGA. The V segment lost 1 base and the J segment 1 base; nucleotides outside the gene matches: 4. This CDR3 comprises 18 residues.

The V call is TRBV5-1, the J call TRBJ2-2, with 7 bases identical to TRBD2. The junction had 4 bases not matched to a gene; V was cut back by 5 bases and J by 0 bases. Germline CDR1 and CDR2: SGHRS and YFSETQ. The CDR3 is made up of 15 amino acids. In DNA, the CDR3 is TGCGCCAGCAGGCTAGCGGCTCCGAACACCGGGGAGCTGTTTTTT. This encodes CASRLAAPNTGELFF.

This clone showed up just a few times. This rearrangement joins TRBV19 to TRBJ1-2, with D unresolved. The length of the CDR3 is 13 residues. The germline gives CDR1 LNHDA, CDR2 SQIVND (reference sequence). The ends were cut back, 7 bases at V and 2 bases at J, with 11 bases in the middle. Here the CDR3 reads CASNFGLNYGYTF. The CDR3 DNA reads TGTGCCAGTAACTTTGGGCTCAACTATGGCTACACCTTC.

The chain recombines TRBV5-1 with TRBJ2-1; D unresolved. There are 15 residues in the CDR3. Trimming took off 2 bases at V and 6 bases at J, with 15 bases between the two ends. Germline-derived CDR1 and CDR2 are SGHRS and YFSETQ. CDR3 DNA: TGCGCCAGCAGCTTAGTCGTTAGCTTGGGCAATGAGCAGTTCTTC. The encoded protein is CASSLVVSLGNEQFF.

The chain is built from TRBV14 and TRBJ2-1, with TRBD2 as a possible D gene (6 bases). The CDR3 runs to 18 residues. V lost 1 base and J lost 5, with 21 bases in between. Germline CDR1 is SGHDN and CDR2 is FVKESK. The CDR3 coding sequence is TGTGCCAGCAGCCAAGTCTTTAGCGGAAGACTTGACGACAATGAGCAGTTCTTC. Its translation: CASSQVFSGRLDDNEQFF.

The rearrangement links TRBV30 to TRBJ2-4; the match to TRBD2 covers 8 bases. The V gene's germline CDR1 is GTSNPN and CDR2 SVGIG (reference sequence). CDR3 length equals 15 residues. J was trimmed by 1 base and V by 4 bases; bases with no gene match: 6. The CDR3 DNA reads TGTGCCTGGATGCTAGCGGGCGCTGCCAAAAACATTCAGTACTTC. Translating gives CAWMLAGAAKNIQYF.

This chain joins TRBV30 and TRBJ1-4; TRBD1 is a possible D gene (6 bases). The V gene's germline CDR1 is GTSNPN and CDR2 SVGIG (reference sequence). Trimming pared 2 bases from V and 7 bases from J, leaving 23 bases between. CDR3 length equals 17 residues. The DNA for the CDR3 is TGTGCCTGGAGTACAGGACAGAGAAACAACAAGCGTGAAAAACTGTTTTTT. Protein: CAWSTGQRNNKREKLFF.

The CDR3 bases are TGTGCCAGCAGCTTAACAGGGTACTACGAGCAGTACTTC. This gives the protein CASSLTGYYEQYF. This chain links TRBV7-2 with TRBJ2-7; D may be TRBD1 (6 bases). The CDR3 has 13 amino acids. V lost 2 bases, J lost 3 bases, and 8 bases lay in between. Germline V gene lookup returns CDR1 SGHTA and CDR2 FQGNSA. Together with reference TRBV7-2 and TRBJ2-7, the CDR3 gives the full variable domain: GAGVSQSPSNKVTEKGKDVELRCDPISGHTALYWYRQSLGQGLEFLIYFQGNSAPDKSGLPSDRFSAERTGGSVSTLTIQRTQQEDSAVYLCASSLTGYYEQYFGPGTRLTVT.

The chain is built from TRBV7-8 and TRBJ1-1, with unresolved D. V lost 5 bases to trimming and J lost 11 bases, with 12 bases between them. The CDR3 is made up of 11 amino acids. Germline assignment: CDR1 SGHVS and CDR2 FQNEAQ. The CDR3 reads CASSKSWEAFF. The CDR3 coding sequence is TGTGCCAGCAGCAAATCTTGGGAGGCTTTCTTT.

The CDR3 reads CASSLDSSSTGELFF. In DNA form, the CDR3 reads TGTGCCAGCAGCTTAGACAGTTCGAGCACCGGGGAGCTGTTTTTT. J is TRBJ2-2 and V is TRBV11-2, with D hard to call. V was trimmed by 0 bases and J by 4 bases, leaving 9 bases between them. The germline CDR1 and CDR2 sequences are SGHAT and FQNNGV. CDR3 length: 15 amino acids.

This chain links TRBV4-1 with TRBJ2-5, with 9 bases aligning to TRBD2. Germline V gene lookup returns CDR1 MGHRA and CDR2 YSYEKL. The CDR3 has 15 amino acids. The junction had 6 bases not matched to a gene; V was cut back by 3 bases and J by 4 bases. CDR3 protein: CASSQGSGRTETQYF. The CDR3 DNA follows: TGCGCCAGCAGCCAGGGTAGCGGGAGAACAGAGACCCAGTACTTC.

The chain recombines TRBV28 with TRBJ2-7; D possibly corresponds to TRBD2 (6 bases). The CDR3 covers 13 residues. Trimming removed 6 bases at V and 2 bases at J, with 11 bases between. The germline gives CDR1 MDHEN, CDR2 SYDVKM. The CDR3 nucleotides are TGTGCCAGCAGGGAGGGAGGCGCCTACGAGCAGTACTTC. Amino acid sequence: CASREGGAYEQYF.

This clone is a singleton in its sample. The gene calls are TRBV18 and TRBJ2-7, with a tentative D call TRBD1 (6 bases). Trimming took 5 bases from V and 5 from J, leaving 13 bases between them. The CDR3 runs to 13 residues. Looked up from germline, CDR1 is KGHSH and CDR2 is LQKENI. CDR3 amino acids: CASSYNRADEQYF. CDR3 in DNA: TGTGCCAGCTCATACAACAGGGCCGACGAGCAGTACTTC.